The rows below give T cell receptor beta chains drawn from one sample of a study of early T cells in non-severe SARS-CoV-2 infection. TCRdb reprocessed the 5' RACE reads via MiXCR and lists one record per CDR3 protein. This sample has 86,000 or so distinct CDR3 sequences, with around 6% found just once. The specimen sequenced was whole blood. These receptors were obtained from an adult who was a healthcare worker with PCR-confirmed SARS-CoV-2 infection or an uninfected control (not recorded which). CDR3s include the opening cysteine and the closing phenylalanine or tryptophan. The D gene is left open where the match is weak. Only part of the rows carry a size: once, few, many, or a class if the clone is expanded.

clone size: NA; CDR3 length: 13; J gene: TRBJ2-2; V gene: TRBV7-2; D gene: NA; CDR3 protein: CASRVSASGELFF; CDR3 DNA: TGTGCCAGCAGGGTCAGCGCGAGCGGGGAGCTGTTTTTT
clone size: NA; CDR3 length: 12; J gene: TRBJ2-5; V gene: TRBV28; D gene: NA; CDR3 protein: CASSLPRETQYF; CDR3 DNA: TGTGCCAGCAGTCTTCCGAGGGAGACCCAGTACTTC
clone size: few; CDR3 length: 15; J gene: TRBJ2-2; V gene: TRBV20-1; D gene: NA; CDR3 protein: CSARLLRQGTGELFF; CDR3 DNA: TGCAGTGCTAGACTATTACGTCAGGGCACCGGGGAGCTGTTTTTT
clone size: few; CDR3 length: 11; J gene: TRBJ2-7; V gene: TRBV11-2; D gene: NA; CDR3 protein: CASSFYYEQYF; CDR3 DNA: TGTGCCAGCAGCTTTTACTACGAGCAGTACTTC
clone size: few; CDR3 length: 16; J gene: TRBJ2-6; V gene: TRBV4-2; D gene: NA; CDR3 protein: CASSQVRDSGANVLTF; CDR3 DNA: TGTGCCAGCAGCCAAGTACGGGACTCTGGGGCCAACGTCCTGACTTTC
clone size: NA; CDR3 length: 14; J gene: TRBJ2-5; V gene: TRBV10-1; D gene: NA; CDR3 protein: CASRGDEGEETQYF; CDR3 DNA: TGCGCCAGCAGGGGGGACGAGGGCGAAGAGACCCAGTACTTC
clone size: many; CDR3 length: 15; J gene: TRBJ2-5; V gene: TRBV10-2; D gene: TRBD2; CDR3 protein: CASTRAGGGGETQYF; CDR3 DNA: TGCGCCAGCACCAGAGCGGGGGGAGGAGGAGAGACCCAGTACTTC
clone size: many; CDR3 length: 12; J gene: TRBJ2-7; V gene: TRBV2; D gene: NA; CDR3 protein: CASRQGGFEQYF; CDR3 DNA: TGTGCCAGCAGACAGGGGGGGTTTGAGCAGTACTTC
clone size: NA; CDR3 length: 13; J gene: TRBJ2-1; V gene: TRBV11-3; D gene: NA; CDR3 protein: CASSPDPGSEQFF; CDR3 DNA: TGTGCCAGCAGCCCGGACCCGGGCTCCGAGCAGTTCTTC
clone size: few; CDR3 length: 16; J gene: TRBJ2-7; V gene: TRBV7-2; D gene: TRBD2; CDR3 protein: CASSEWTSGDRYEQYF; CDR3 DNA: TGTGCCAGCAGCGAATGGACTAGCGGGGATCGCTACGAGCAGTACTTC
clone size: NA; CDR3 length: 15; J gene: TRBJ2-1; V gene: TRBV7-8; D gene: NA; CDR3 protein: CASSPLDVGHNEQFF; CDR3 DNA: TGTGCCAGCAGCCCCCTTGATGTGGGACACAATGAGCAGTTCTTC
clone size: few; CDR3 length: 13; J gene: TRBJ1-1; V gene: TRBV2; D gene: NA; CDR3 protein: CASISGAPTEAFF; CDR3 DNA: TGTGCCAGTATATCAGGGGCCCCCACTGAAGCTTTCTTT
clone size: many; CDR3 length: 14; J gene: TRBJ2-1; V gene: TRBV7-9; D gene: TRBD2; CDR3 protein: CASSFAGGFDEQFF; CDR3 DNA: TGTGCCAGCAGCTTCGCCGGGGGGTTTGATGAGCAGTTCTTC
clone size: medium-sized; CDR3 length: 15; J gene: TRBJ2-1; V gene: TRBV10-2; D gene: TRBD2; CDR3 protein: CASSELAGGPGEQFF; CDR3 DNA: TGCGCCAGCAGTGAGTTAGCGGGGGGGCCTGGTGAGCAGTTCTTC
clone size: many; CDR3 length: 14; J gene: TRBJ1-5; V gene: TRBV20-1; D gene: NA; CDR3 protein: CSASQGTGNQPQHF; CDR3 DNA: TGCAGTGCTAGTCAGGGGACGGGCAATCAGCCCCAGCATTTT
clone size: many; CDR3 length: 14; J gene: TRBJ1-5; V gene: TRBV6-6; D gene: TRBD1; CDR3 protein: CASSGQGAIQPQHF; CDR3 DNA: TGTGCCAGCAGTGGACAGGGGGCGATTCAGCCCCAGCATTTT
clone size: many; CDR3 length: 14; J gene: TRBJ2-3; V gene: TRBV4-2; D gene: NA; CDR3 protein: CASSHNRDGGTQYF; CDR3 DNA: TGTGCCAGCAGCCATAACCGGGACGGTGGTACGCAGTATTTT
clone size: few; CDR3 length: 13; J gene: TRBJ2-7; V gene: TRBV5-6; D gene: TRBD2; CDR3 protein: CASSFFSGNEQYF; CDR3 DNA: TGTGCCAGCAGCTTTTTTAGCGGGAACGAGCAGTACTTC
clone size: NA; CDR3 length: 16; J gene: TRBJ1-1; V gene: TRBV7-9; D gene: TRBD1; CDR3 protein: CASSPSVPTGVFEAFF; CDR3 DNA: TGTGCCAGCAGCCCCAGTGTCCCTACAGGGGTCTTTGAAGCTTTCTTT
clone size: many; CDR3 length: 16; J gene: TRBJ1-2; V gene: TRBV5-6; D gene: NA; CDR3 protein: CASSLYGDSPNYGYTF; CDR3 DNA: TGTGCCAGCAGCTTGTATGGCGACTCTCCTAACTATGGCTACACCTTC
clone size: few; CDR3 length: 15; J gene: TRBJ2-1; V gene: TRBV5-5; D gene: TRBD2; CDR3 protein: CASSSGLAFYNEQFF; CDR3 DNA: TGTGCCAGCAGCTCGGGACTAGCTTTCTACAATGAGCAGTTCTTC
clone size: many; CDR3 length: 15; J gene: TRBJ2-1; V gene: TRBV28; D gene: TRBD1; CDR3 protein: CASSAPGTGYNEQFF; CDR3 DNA: TGTGCCAGCAGTGCGCCCGGGACAGGGTACAATGAGCAGTTCTTC
clone size: few; CDR3 length: 11; J gene: TRBJ2-7; V gene: TRBV29-1; D gene: NA; CDR3 protein: CSVVVTYEQYF; CDR3 DNA: TGCAGCGTTGTGGTCACCTACGAGCAGTACTTC
clone size: many; CDR3 length: 15; J gene: TRBJ1-5; V gene: TRBV30; D gene: NA; CDR3 protein: CAWSEGLGGNQPQHF; CDR3 DNA: TGTGCCTGGAGCGAGGGCCTAGGGGGCAATCAGCCCCAGCATTTT
clone size: many; CDR3 length: 15; J gene: TRBJ2-5; V gene: TRBV5-1; D gene: NA; CDR3 protein: CASSLLGRGEETQYF; CDR3 DNA: TGCGCCAGCAGCTTGTTGGGCAGGGGAGAAGAGACCCAGTACTTC
clone size: few; CDR3 length: 16; J gene: TRBJ1-3; V gene: TRBV7-2; D gene: NA; CDR3 protein: CASSLYFTGSGNTIYF; CDR3 DNA: TGTGCCAGCAGCTTATATTTCACTGGTTCTGGAAACACCATATATTTT
clone size: NA; CDR3 length: 14; J gene: TRBJ2-2; V gene: TRBV18; D gene: TRBD1; CDR3 protein: CASSRQGETGELFF; CDR3 DNA: TGTGCCAGCTCGCGACAGGGAGAGACCGGGGAGCTGTTTTTT
clone size: many; CDR3 length: 12; J gene: TRBJ2-2; V gene: TRBV2; D gene: NA; CDR3 protein: CASKGSTGELFF; CDR3 DNA: TGTGCCAGCAAGGGGAGTACCGGGGAGCTGTTTTTT
clone size: NA; CDR3 length: 15; J gene: TRBJ2-5; V gene: TRBV7-9; D gene: NA; CDR3 protein: CASSLGQSSQETQYF; CDR3 DNA: TGTGCCAGCAGCTTAGGCCAGTCTTCACAAGAGACCCAGTACTTC
clone size: many; CDR3 length: 16; J gene: TRBJ2-6; V gene: TRBV28; D gene: NA; CDR3 protein: CASSSGPTSGANVLTF; CDR3 DNA: TGTGCCAGCAGTTCGGGACCGACCTCTGGGGCCAACGTCCTGACTTTC
clone size: many; CDR3 length: 16; J gene: TRBJ1-5; V gene: TRBV18; D gene: TRBD1; CDR3 protein: CASSPTGGAGNQPQHF; CDR3 DNA: TGTGCCAGCTCACCCACAGGGGGCGCGGGCAATCAGCCCCAGCATTTT
clone size: many; CDR3 length: 14; J gene: TRBJ2-7; V gene: TRBV18; D gene: NA; CDR3 protein: CASSLEQGHYEQYF; CDR3 DNA: TGTGCCAGCTCACTTGAGCAGGGTCACTACGAGCAGTACTTC
clone size: NA; CDR3 length: 12; J gene: TRBJ2-5; V gene: TRBV6-6; D gene: NA; CDR3 protein: CASGWGKETQYF; CDR3 DNA: TGTGCCAGCGGCTGGGGGAAAGAGACCCAGTACTTC
clone size: many; CDR3 length: 14; J gene: TRBJ2-1; V gene: TRBV27; D gene: TRBD2; CDR3 protein: CASSTGLAGGPGFF; CDR3 DNA: TGTGCCAGCAGTACCGGACTAGCGGGAGGGCCGGGGTTCTTC
clone size: many; CDR3 length: 12; J gene: TRBJ1-5; V gene: TRBV20-1; D gene: NA; CDR3 protein: CSAAIGGQPQHF; CDR3 DNA: TGCAGTGCTGCCATCGGGGGCCAGCCCCAGCATTTT
clone size: NA; CDR3 length: 12; J gene: TRBJ1-4; V gene: TRBV10-2; D gene: NA; CDR3 protein: CASSTMGEKLFF; CDR3 DNA: TGCGCCAGCAGCACGATGGGTGAAAAACTGTTTTTT
clone size: few; CDR3 length: 15; J gene: TRBJ2-7; V gene: TRBV24-1; D gene: TRBD1; CDR3 protein: CATSDAGTGTQEQYF; CDR3 DNA: TGTGCCACCAGTGATGCCGGGACAGGGACTCAGGAGCAGTACTTC
clone size: many; CDR3 length: 12; J gene: TRBJ2-1; V gene: TRBV6-1; D gene: NA; CDR3 protein: CASSEMYVEQFF; CDR3 DNA: TGTGCCAGCAGTGAGATGTACGTGGAGCAGTTCTTC
clone size: few; CDR3 length: 15; J gene: TRBJ2-3; V gene: TRBV20-1; D gene: NA; CDR3 protein: CSASSSGSSTDTQYF; CDR3 DNA: TGCAGTGCTAGTTCGAGTGGGAGTTCGACAGATACGCAGTATTTT
clone size: many; CDR3 length: 13; J gene: TRBJ2-7; V gene: TRBV20-1; D gene: NA; CDR3 protein: CSARVPGQFEQYF; CDR3 DNA: TGCAGTGCTAGAGTACCTGGACAGTTCGAGCAGTACTTC
clone size: NA; CDR3 length: 15; J gene: TRBJ2-1; V gene: TRBV6-5; D gene: TRBD2; CDR3 protein: CASSLFSGDYNEQFF; CDR3 DNA: TGTGCCAGCAGTCTATTTAGCGGGGACTACAATGAGCAGTTCTTC
clone size: many; CDR3 length: 15; J gene: TRBJ2-3; V gene: TRBV7-6; D gene: TRBD1; CDR3 protein: CASSLGTGDTDTQYF; CDR3 DNA: TGTGCCAGCAGCTTAGGAACAGGGGACACAGATACGCAGTATTTT
clone size: many; CDR3 length: 16; J gene: TRBJ1-4; V gene: TRBV28; D gene: TRBD1; CDR3 protein: CASSRDRGVKYEKLFF; CDR3 DNA: TGTGCCAGCAGTCGGGACAGGGGGGTGAAGTATGAAAAACTGTTTTTT
clone size: many; CDR3 length: 14; J gene: TRBJ2-7; V gene: TRBV18; D gene: TRBD1; CDR3 protein: CASSRGQAIYEQYF; CDR3 DNA: TGTGCCAGCTCACGCGGACAGGCGATCTACGAGCAGTACTTC
clone size: many; CDR3 length: 17; J gene: TRBJ2-6; V gene: TRBV18; D gene: NA; CDR3 protein: CASSPRGPNSGANVLTF; CDR3 DNA: TGTGCCAGCTCACCACGGGGCCCGAACTCTGGGGCCAACGTCCTGACTTTC
clone size: many; CDR3 length: 15; J gene: TRBJ2-1; V gene: TRBV5-1; D gene: NA; CDR3 protein: CASSLAGPSYNEQFF; CDR3 DNA: TGCGCCAGCAGCTTGGCGGGACCCTCCTACAATGAGCAGTTCTTC
clone size: many; CDR3 length: 14; J gene: TRBJ2-3; V gene: TRBV11-2; D gene: NA; CDR3 protein: CASSLGRLSSTQYF; CDR3 DNA: TGTGCCAGCAGCCTCGGTCGGCTGTCGAGTACGCAGTATTTT
clone size: few; CDR3 length: 11; J gene: TRBJ1-1; V gene: TRBV29-1; D gene: NA; CDR3 protein: CSLSLNTEAFF; CDR3 DNA: TGCAGCCTCTCCCTGAACACTGAAGCTTTCTTT
clone size: many; CDR3 length: 14; J gene: TRBJ1-2; V gene: TRBV29-1; D gene: TRBD1; CDR3 protein: CSVGTDRAGYGYTF; CDR3 DNA: TGCAGCGTTGGCACAGACAGGGCTGGGTATGGCTACACCTTC
clone size: many; CDR3 length: 14; J gene: TRBJ1-5; V gene: TRBV3-1; D gene: NA; CDR3 protein: CASSQDGTHQPQHF; CDR3 DNA: TGTGCCAGCAGCCAAGATGGGACCCATCAGCCCCAGCATTTT
clone size: many; CDR3 length: 18; J gene: TRBJ2-7; V gene: TRBV7-2; D gene: TRBD2; CDR3 protein: CASSPTSGSPLIAEEQYF; CDR3 DNA: TGTGCCAGCAGCCCCACTAGCGGGAGCCCCCTCATCGCGGAGGAGCAGTACTTC
clone size: few; CDR3 length: 15; J gene: TRBJ1-4; V gene: TRBV5-1; D gene: TRBD1; CDR3 protein: CASNAGQGQNEKLFF; CDR3 DNA: TGCGCCAGCAACGCGGGACAGGGTCAAAATGAAAAACTGTTTTTT
clone size: many; CDR3 length: 14; J gene: TRBJ2-7; V gene: TRBV19; D gene: TRBD1; CDR3 protein: CASSWGTGTYEQYF; CDR3 DNA: TGTGCCAGTAGTTGGGGGACAGGAACCTACGAGCAGTACTTC
clone size: many; CDR3 length: 12; J gene: TRBJ2-5; V gene: TRBV14; D gene: NA; CDR3 protein: CASSLVRGIQYF; CDR3 DNA: TGTGCCAGCAGCCTCGTTCGGGGAATCCAGTACTTC
clone size: NA; CDR3 length: 15; J gene: TRBJ2-3; V gene: TRBV5-1; D gene: TRBD2; CDR3 protein: CASSFLAGGLDTQYF; CDR3 DNA: TGCGCCAGCAGCTTTCTAGCGGGGGGCCTAGATACGCAGTATTTT
clone size: NA; CDR3 length: 15; J gene: TRBJ2-7; V gene: TRBV4-2; D gene: TRBD1; CDR3 protein: CASSQERGTVGEQYF; CDR3 DNA: TGTGCCAGCAGCCAAGAAAGAGGGACAGTGGGAGAGCAGTACTTC
clone size: NA; CDR3 length: 14; J gene: TRBJ1-1; V gene: TRBV20-1; D gene: NA; CDR3 protein: CSARDTYMNTEAFF; CDR3 DNA: TGCAGTGCCCGGGACACCTACATGAACACTGAAGCTTTCTTT
clone size: many; CDR3 length: 17; J gene: TRBJ2-7; V gene: TRBV11-2; D gene: NA; CDR3 protein: CASSLGGRGLASYEQYF; CDR3 DNA: TGTGCCAGCAGCTTAGGAGGACGGGGTCTGGCCTCCTACGAGCAGTACTTC
clone size: many; CDR3 length: 13; J gene: TRBJ1-3; V gene: TRBV25-1; D gene: NA; CDR3 protein: CASSINSGNTIYF; CDR3 DNA: TGTGCCAGCAGTATTAACTCTGGAAACACCATATATTTT
clone size: NA; CDR3 length: 15; J gene: TRBJ2-2; V gene: TRBV30; D gene: NA; CDR3 protein: CAWSVDGTNTGELFF; CDR3 DNA: TGTGCCTGGAGTGTAGACGGGACGAACACCGGGGAGCTGTTTTTT